Below, 24 T cell receptor beta chains from the same sample are listed, as sequenced in a study of blood T cells in healthy people across ages. Through a sample-barcoded 5' primer and a J-beta primer mix, a second PCR was run for 7 to 11 cycles. MiXCR, applied by TCRdb to the 5' RACE reads, yields one record per CDR3 protein. The sample has some 710,000 distinct CDR3 sequences, 22% seen once. The sequencing sample was made of blood. These receptors were taken from a man in his 70s in good health.

The table lists this clonotype with a few counts. CDR3 in DNA: TGCAGTGCTAGGCAGGGGATTTCCTACAATGAGCAGTTCTTC. Its translation is CSARQGISYNEQFF. The chain recombines TRBV20-1 with TRBJ2-1, with D maybe TRBD1 (6 bases). Trimming cost V 3 bases and J 1 base, with 10 bases left between them. Germline CDR1 is DFQATT and CDR2 is SNEGSKA (reference sequence). This CDR3 contains 14 residues.

This clonotype came up a few times. J is TRBJ1-2 and V is TRBV13; 8 positions agree with TRBD1. Germline V gives CDR1 PRHDT, CDR2 FYEKMQ (reference sequence). This CDR3 has 12 residues. V dropped 3 bases and J dropped 8; count of bases not matched to a gene: 2. The CDR3 loop reads CASSFRGLGYTF. In nucleotides, the CDR3 is TGTGCCAGCAGCTTCAGGGGGCTGGGCTACACCTTC. The whole variable domain, filled in from reference TRBV13 and TRBJ1-2, reads AAGVIQSPRHLIKEKRETATLKCYPIPRHDTVYWYQQGPGQDPQFLISFYEKMQSDKGSIPDRFSAQQFSDYHSELNMSSLELGDSALYFCASSFRGLGYTFGSGTRLTVV.

This clonotype was picked up a small number of times. J is TRBJ1-2 and V is TRBV28; D possibly corresponds to TRBD1 (5 bases). The germline gives CDR1 MDHEN, CDR2 SYDVKM. The V and J ends lost 6 bases and 6 bases respectively, with 17 bases between them. The CDR3 covers 14 residues. The CDR3 DNA reads TGTGCCAGCAGCTCCGGGGGTCGGATGCATGGCTACACCTTC. It yields the protein CASSSGGRMHGYTF.

The V gene is TRBV18, the J gene TRBJ2-7; D unresolved. Trimming removed 3 bases at V and 0 bases at J, with 12 bases between. This CDR3 is 15 amino acids long. Germline V gene lookup returns CDR1 KGHSH and CDR2 LQKENI. The CDR3 region has the DNA TGTGCCAGCTCACCTCAAGGCAGCAGCTCCTACGAGCAGTACTTC. Translating gives CASSPQGSSSYEQYF.

The chain combines TRBV5-1 with TRBJ1-2; weak D call: TRBD1 (5 bases). Germline V lookup: CDR1 SGHRS, CDR2 YFSETQ. This CDR3 region has 14 residues. The V end was cut by 0 bases, the J end by 6 bases, with 12 bases between. The CDR3 region is CASSLEGLIDGYTF. CDR3 DNA sequence: TGCGCCAGCAGCTTGGAGGGGCTTATCGATGGCTACACCTTC.

V and J are TRBV7-2 and TRBJ2-1, with 8 bases fitting TRBD2. CDR3 size: 16 residues. After removal of 5 bases from V and 1 base from J, the junction contained 7 bases not matched to a gene. CDR1 and CDR2 from the germline V gene are SGHTA and FQGNSA. CDR3 loop: CASSPTLAASYNEQFF. The CDR3, as DNA: TGTGCCAGCAGCCCTACACTAGCGGCTTCCTACAATGAGCAGTTCTTC.

The CDR3 DNA reads TGTGCCAGCAGAAGTGATACTGGCTACACCTTC. Translating it yields CASRSDTGYTF. The V gene is TRBV6-6, the J gene TRBJ1-2; D not certain. The CDR3 has 11 residues. Per the germline V gene, CDR1 is MNHNY and CDR2 is SVGAGI (reference sequence). V lost 6 bases and J 7 bases, leaving 9 bases between the germline ends.

The chain carries TRBV10-3 and TRBJ2-2, with 9 bases aligning to TRBD2. Looked up from germline, CDR1 is ENHRY and CDR2 is SYGVKD. This CDR3 is 16 amino acids long. Trimming cost V 4 bases and J 4 bases; bases outside gene matches: 7. DNA of the CDR3: TGTGCCATCAGTGCCGGACTAGCGAGCTCCACCGGGGAGCTGTTTTTT. Translation gives CAISAGLASSTGELFF.

The chain employs TRBV6-1 and TRBJ2-1; tentative D call: TRBD2 (6 bases). Trimming removed 4 bases at V and 8 bases at J, with 12 bases between. This CDR3 is 13 amino acids long. CDR1 is MNHNS and CDR2 is SASEGT in the germline V gene. The CDR3 here is CASSVAPGDEQFF. The CDR3 coding sequence is TGTGCCAGCAGTGTTGCCCCGGGGGATGAGCAGTTCTTC.

This clonotype was found many times. This chain connects TRBV7-3 to TRBJ2-1; possibly TRBD2 for D (5 bases). Germline CDR1 is SGHTA and CDR2 is FQGTGA. Trimming pared 4 bases from V and 6 bases from J, leaving 16 bases between. CDR3 length equals 15 residues. CDR3 sequence (DNA): TGTGCCAGCAGCTCAACCCCAGGCGGGTCCAATGAGCAGTTCTTC. This gives the protein CASSSTPGGSNEQFF. The full variable domain, with the rest looked up from reference TRBV7-3 and TRBJ2-1, is GAGVSQTPSNKVTEKGKYVELRCDPISGHTALYWYRQSLGQGPEFLIYFQGTGAADDSGLPNDRFFAVRPEGSVSTLKIQRTERGDSAVYLCASSSTPGGSNEQFFGPGTRLTVL.

The chain employs TRBV11-3 and TRBJ2-2; no clear D gene. Germline V gene sequence: CDR1 SGHNT, CDR2 YENEEA. The CDR3 contains 13 residues. Trimming pared 7 bases from V and 1 base from J, leaving 7 bases between. For the CDR3, the DNA is TGTGCCAGCAAAGATCGGAACACCGGGGAGCTGTTTTTT. The encoded protein is CASKDRNTGELFF.

The table lists this clonotype with a few counts. The V and J genes are TRBV25-1 and TRBJ2-2, with 12 bases that match TRBD2. The CDR3 extends over 16 amino acids. CDR1 is MGHDK and CDR2 is SYGVNS in the germline V gene. J gave up 7 bases and V 4 bases, and 7 bases lay outside the gene matches. The CDR3, as DNA: TGTGCCAGCAGTGTCCCTAGCGGGAGGGCCGTCGGGGAGCTGTTTTTT. As protein: CASSVPSGRAVGELFF.

The rearrangement links TRBV25-1 to TRBJ1-2, with a weak D call TRBD1 (5 bases). The CDR3 is 14 amino acids. Looked up from germline, CDR1 is MGHDK and CDR2 is SYGVNS. Trimming removed 1 base at V and 2 bases at J, with 8 bases between. The CDR3 protein is CASSESDRNYGYTF. CDR3 nucleotides: TGTGCCAGCAGTGAATCTGACAGAAACTATGGCTACACCTTC.

This clonotype was detected ten times or more. The CDR3 is CASSFLYEQYF. The CDR3 DNA follows: TGTGCCAGCAGTTTTCTGTACGAGCAGTACTTC. The chain joins TRBV28 to TRBJ2-7; D call uncertain. CDR3 length: 11 amino acids. The germline V and J ends were trimmed by 3 bases and 4 bases, with 4 bases remaining between them. From germline, CDR1 is MDHEN and CDR2 SYDVKM.

This clonotype turned up a few times. The CDR3 spells CASSYSRAVTDTQYF. In DNA form, the CDR3 reads TGTGCCAGCAGTTACTCCAGGGCTGTCACAGATACGCAGTATTTT. The chain recombines TRBV6-6 with TRBJ2-3, with D possibly being TRBD1 (5 bases). Trimming cost V 0 bases and J 2 bases, with 9 bases left between them. CDR3 length: 15 residues. Germline CDR1 MNHNY, CDR2 SVGAGI (reference sequence).

This clonotype was observed many times. This sequence joins TRBV24-1 and TRBJ2-1, with unresolved D. CDR3 length: 11 amino acids. The germline V gene has CDR1 KGHDR and CDR2 SFDVKD. Trimming pared 8 bases from V and 4 bases from J, leaving 5 bases between. The DNA of the CDR3 is TGTGCCACCAAAGGATACAATGAGCAGTTCTTC. Translated: CATKGYNEQFF.

A few counts support this clonotype. The chain recombines TRBV20-1 with TRBJ2-3, with TRBD2 identical over 8 bases. Unmatched junction bases numbered 5, after V lost 1 base and J lost 2 bases. Looked up from germline, CDR1 is DFQATT and CDR2 is SNEGSKA (reference sequence). This CDR3 is built from 15 residues. This chain's CDR3 is CSARVSGKLTDTQYF. The DNA of the CDR3 is TGCAGTGCTAGAGTTAGCGGGAAGCTCACAGATACGCAGTATTTT.

This clonotype was detected only a few times. The V gene is TRBV7-2, the J gene TRBJ2-3, with 12 bases that match TRBD1. The CDR3 has 16 amino acids. Germline loops: CDR1 SGHTA, CDR2 FQGNSA. Losses at the gene ends were 6 bases for V and 5 bases for J; bases not matched to a gene: 9. The CDR3: CASRVPGQGAIDTQYF. DNA for the CDR3: TGTGCCAGCAGAGTCCCGGGACAGGGGGCTATAGATACGCAGTATTTT. Together with reference TRBV7-2 and TRBJ2-3, the CDR3 gives the full variable domain: GAGVSQSPSNKVTEKGKDVELRCDPISGHTALYWYRQSLGQGLEFLIYFQGNSAPDKSGLPSDRFSAERTGGSVSTLTIQRTQQEDSAVYLCASRVPGQGAIDTQYFGPGTRLTVL.

CDR3 bases: TGCGCCAGCAGCTTATATCGGTTGGAAGATGCATACAATGAGCAGTTCTTC. Its translation: CASSLYRLEDAYNEQFF. J is TRBJ2-5 and V is TRBV5-1; no firm D call. The J call may be in error: the DNA end matches TRBJ2-1 better. This CDR3 has 17 amino acids. Looked up from germline, CDR1 is SGHRS and CDR2 is YFSETQ.

The rearrangement joins TRBV3-1 to TRBJ1-6, with D uncertain. The CDR3 has 14 residues. The germline gives CDR1 LGHDT, CDR2 YNNKEL (reference sequence). V lost 5 bases and J lost 9, with 14 bases in between. The CDR3 DNA sequence: TGTGCCAGCAGCGAGACCTCGGTGGGTTCACCCCTCCACTTT. Translated, it gives CASSETSVGSPLHF.

The chain is built from TRBV24-1 and TRBJ1-1; D unresolved. V was cut by 3 bases and J by 7 bases, with 8 bases left in between. Germline V CDR1 and CDR2: KGHDR, SFDVKD. The CDR3 contains 12 residues. CDR3 protein: CATSDETREAFF. The CDR3 bases are TGTGCCACCAGTGATGAAACCCGTGAAGCTTTCTTT.

The V and J genes are TRBV19 and TRBJ1-2, with 8 bases aligning to TRBD1. The CDR3 length is 15 residues. Looked up from germline, CDR1 is LNHDA and CDR2 is SQIVND (reference sequence). The junction had 14 bases not matched to a gene; V was cut back by 9 bases and J by 5 bases. CDR3: CASKIDRGVEYGYTF. CDR3 in DNA: TGTGCCAGCAAGATCGACAGGGGAGTAGAGTATGGCTACACCTTC.

This clonotype was counted once. The chain links TRBV3-1 to TRBJ1-5; the D gene is possibly TRBD1 (6 bases). CDR3 length: 15 residues. The V end was cut by 4 bases, the J end by 6 bases, with 16 bases between. Germline values: CDR1 LGHDT, CDR2 YNNKEL (reference sequence). The CDR3 DNA reads as TGTGCCAGCAGCCCCGACGGGGGCGGTCGTCAGCCCCAGCATTTT. Translated, it gives CASSPDGGGRQPQHF.

This rearrangement joins TRBV27 to TRBJ1-2, with 8 bases matching TRBD1. CDR1 and CDR2 (germline): MNHEY, SMNVEV (reference sequence). The CDR3 covers 17 residues. The V and J ends lost 5 bases and 4 bases, in that order; junction bases with no gene match: 15. DNA for the CDR3: TGTGCCAGCAGTCCACTAACTCAAACCGGGACAGGCTATGGCTACACCTTC. Translating gives CASSPLTQTGTGYGYTF.